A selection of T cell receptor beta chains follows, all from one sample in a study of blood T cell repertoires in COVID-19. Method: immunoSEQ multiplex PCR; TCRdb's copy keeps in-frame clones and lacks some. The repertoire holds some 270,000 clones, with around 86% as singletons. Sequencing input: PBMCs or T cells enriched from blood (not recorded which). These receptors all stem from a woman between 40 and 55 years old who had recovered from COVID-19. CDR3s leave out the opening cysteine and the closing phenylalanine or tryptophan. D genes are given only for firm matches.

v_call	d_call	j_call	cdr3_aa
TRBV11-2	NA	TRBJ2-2	ASSSTSGHGELF
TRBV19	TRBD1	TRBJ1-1	ASSTIQGAQNTEAF
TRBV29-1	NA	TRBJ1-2	SVEDLHSSDGYT
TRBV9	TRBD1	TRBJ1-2	ASSPVPTGPYGYT
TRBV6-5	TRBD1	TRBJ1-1	ASSATGGFTEAF
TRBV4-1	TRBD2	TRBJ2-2	ASSPRGLATTNTGELF
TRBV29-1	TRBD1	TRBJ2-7	SVPDRVTDEQY
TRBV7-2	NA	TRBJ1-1	ASSPRGARENTEAF
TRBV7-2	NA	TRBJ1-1	ASSADKRVNTEAF
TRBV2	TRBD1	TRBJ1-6	ASRPAGTGASPLH
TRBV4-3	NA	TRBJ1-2	ASSQEDKIRDPYGYT
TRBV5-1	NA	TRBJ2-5	ASSFSRGLETQY
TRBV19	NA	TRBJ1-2	ASSTFGPLLSYT
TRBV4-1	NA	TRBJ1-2	ASSNLGGGYT
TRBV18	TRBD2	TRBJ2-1	ASSPIAGAYNEQF
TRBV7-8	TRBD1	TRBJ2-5	ASSLAFGQGGETQY
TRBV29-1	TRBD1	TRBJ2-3	SAPDRVVRDTQY
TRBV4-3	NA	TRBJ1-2	ASSRSRTDNYGYT
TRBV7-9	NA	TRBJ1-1	ASSLLQGNTEAF
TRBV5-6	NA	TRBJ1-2	ASSSPGWYGYT
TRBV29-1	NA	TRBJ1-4	SVAAVLGRGSDEKLF
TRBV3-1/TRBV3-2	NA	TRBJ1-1	ASSPRGGDTEAF
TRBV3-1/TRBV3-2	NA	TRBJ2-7	ASSQDTGPNEQY
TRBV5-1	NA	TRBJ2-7	ASSPDGRSSYEQY
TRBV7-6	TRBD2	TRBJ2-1	ASSSIPAGGSNEQF
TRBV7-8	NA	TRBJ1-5	ASSFSRRGNQPQH
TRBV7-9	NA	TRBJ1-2	ASSLALTGGYT
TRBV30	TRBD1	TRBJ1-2	AWSVGFVPGQGGGYT
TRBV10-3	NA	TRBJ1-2	AISEPPGGALTNYGYT
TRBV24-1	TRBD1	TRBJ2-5	ATSDSQGAQETQY
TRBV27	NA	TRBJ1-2	ASSLRGGASPRVDGYT
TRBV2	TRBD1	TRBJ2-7	ASTPAGTGAYEQY
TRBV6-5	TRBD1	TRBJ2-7	ASSSRTGAYEQY
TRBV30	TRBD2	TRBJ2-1	ASFQRGSANEQF
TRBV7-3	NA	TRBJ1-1	ASMTQGGTEAF
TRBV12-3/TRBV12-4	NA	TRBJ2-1	ASRADSYNEQF
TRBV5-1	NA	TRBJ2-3	ASSLAGSSLTDTQY
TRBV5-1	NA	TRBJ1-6	ASRVGATTNSPLH
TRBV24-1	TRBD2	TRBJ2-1	ATSDRAGGVLDEQF
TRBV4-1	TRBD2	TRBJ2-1	ASSQTPGLAYNEQF
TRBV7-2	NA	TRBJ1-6	ASSQRGGNSPLH
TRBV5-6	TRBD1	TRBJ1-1	ASDRGGNTEAF
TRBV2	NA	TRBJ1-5	ASQGINSNQPQH
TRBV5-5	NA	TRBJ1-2	ASTPDSSNYGYT
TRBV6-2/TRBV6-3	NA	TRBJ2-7	ASSLRGSSSYEQY
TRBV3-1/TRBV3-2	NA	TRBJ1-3	ASSQSSGNTIY
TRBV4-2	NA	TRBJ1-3	ASSRTTGNPSGNTIY
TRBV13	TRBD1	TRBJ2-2	ASSFNQGAVGAGELF
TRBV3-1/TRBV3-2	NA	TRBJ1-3	ASSPRGSGNTIY
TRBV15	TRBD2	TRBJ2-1	ATSKSTSGLPRGEQF
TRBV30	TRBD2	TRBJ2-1	AWSGTSGSYEQF
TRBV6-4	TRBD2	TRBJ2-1	ASSGTSGRTSKSYNEQF
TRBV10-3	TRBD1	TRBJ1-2	AIREGQVNSYGYT
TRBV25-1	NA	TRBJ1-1	ASSRGVMNTEAF
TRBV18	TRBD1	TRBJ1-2	ASSPGQGDIYGYT